This T cell receptor beta chain was profiled in a study of T-cell memory formation after mild COVID-19. Study-wide results and limits: Memory sampled before infection contained some responding clones, suggesting cross-reactive memory joined.

This clonotype was seen a few times. The antigen remains unidentified. Barcoded TCR alpha and TCR beta cDNA libraries with UMIs came from 5'RACE using constant-segment primers. TCRdb re-derived calls from the 5' RACE reads in MiXCR, one entry per CDR3 protein. Of 80,000 to 90,000 distinct CDR3 sequences detected, approximately 25% appear once; the ten largest clones hold less than 55%. This CDR3 is built from 15 residues. The trim removed 5 bases at V and 10 bases at J, leaving 13 bases unmatched. The source is a man aged 18 to 30 who had mild COVID-19 (a few samples of this study predate the infection). Cell type and time point are not known. What was sequenced was PBMCs or a T cell subset sorted from them (not recorded which). This chain connects TRBV12-3 or TRBV12-4 to TRBJ2-1; 8 positions match TRBD2. Written as DNA, the CDR3 is TGTGCCAGCAGTGTTCTTATAGCGGGGAGGCGAGAGCAGTTCTTC. Encoded protein: CASSVLIAGRREQFF.